The text below deals with one T cell receptor beta chain. This specimen belongs to a study of blood T cells in healthy people across ages. Study context: Researchers report that template switching captured about one barcoded beta molecule per two T cells.

It was with a sample-barcoded 5' primer and a J-beta primer mix that a second PCR of roughly 7 to 12 cycles was run. Researchers report that each sample yielded at least 3 million CDR3-containing paired-end reads. Using its own MiXCR run on the 5' RACE reads, TCRdb lists one record per CDR3 protein. In the table there are some 1,800,000 distinct CDR3 sequences, approximately 40% of which are singletons. The CDR3 runs to 16 residues. Germline values: CDR1 ENHRY, CDR2 SYGVKD. The clonotype comes from a human donor in good health. Sequences were obtained from blood. This chain links TRBV10-3 with TRBJ2-7, with D maybe TRBD1 (6 bases). The last part of the DNA fits TRBJ2-5 better; the J call may be wrong. CDR3 amino acids: CAISQTGNSGRETQYF. The DNA of the CDR3 is TGTGCCATCAGTCAAACAGGGAACTCAGGCCGGGAGACCCAGTACTTC.